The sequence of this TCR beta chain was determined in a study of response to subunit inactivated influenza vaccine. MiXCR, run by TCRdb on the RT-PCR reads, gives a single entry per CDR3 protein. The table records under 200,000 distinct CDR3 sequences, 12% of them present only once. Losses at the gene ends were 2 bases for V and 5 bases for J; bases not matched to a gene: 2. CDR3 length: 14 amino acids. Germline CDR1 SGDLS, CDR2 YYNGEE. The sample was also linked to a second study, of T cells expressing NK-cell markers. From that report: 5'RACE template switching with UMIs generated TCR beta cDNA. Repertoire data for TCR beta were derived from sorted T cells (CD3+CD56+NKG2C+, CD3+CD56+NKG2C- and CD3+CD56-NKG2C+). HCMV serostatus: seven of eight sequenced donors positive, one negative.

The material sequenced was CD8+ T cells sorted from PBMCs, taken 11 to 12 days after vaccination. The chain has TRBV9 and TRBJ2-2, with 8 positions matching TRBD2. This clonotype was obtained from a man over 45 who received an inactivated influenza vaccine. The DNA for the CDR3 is TGTGCCAGCAGCGTCACGGGGGGGACCGGGGAGCTGTTTTTT. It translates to CASSVTGGTGELFF.